This T cell receptor (beta chain) emerged from a study of T cell repertoires in aging, cancer and after chemotherapy (dated by TCRdb to between 2019 and 2020). Regarding the research as a whole: Donors spanned six age groups from 30 or younger to 70 or older, with at least three individuals per group. In the solid tumor group, paired pre- and post-chemotherapy samples were obtained from brain tumor (glioblastoma) patients receiving temozolomide-based therapy. Several million TCR reads were contained in the full dataset. Peripheral blood TCR beta repertoires from healthy donors and cancer patients were profiled to examine immunoaging and T cell reconstitution after chemotherapy. Alongside under 100 healthy donors serving as a reference group, the cohort included some 210 cancer patients, of whom some 90 had hematological cancers and fewer than 130 had solid cancers.

Genomic DNA extracted from peripheral blood, rather than sorted cells or RNA, was used as the source for amplification of TCR beta rearrangements. Rearranged TRB sequences spanning V, D and J segments were amplified in a multiplex touch-down PCR with a mixed TRB-A/B primer pool. Illumina adapters and sample indices were attached to the amplicons through two consecutive PCR reactions run with Phusion HS II polymerase. The amplicons were purified from gel with the NucleoSpin Gel and PCR Clean-up kit and then assessed with Qubit and an Agilent 2100 Bioanalyzer. Sequencing of the libraries was done on an Illumina MiSeq with paired-end, single-indexed 600-cycle runs. Per the authors' processing: MiXCR versions 2.12 and 3.0.5 were used to process TRB sequences. Each unique CDR3 nucleotide sequence was treated as one clone, and only productive sequences with two or more reads were kept. The repertoire metrics were Shannon diversity, evenness, clonality (calculated as one minus evenness), and diversity profiles parameterized by alpha from 0 to 5. The IGoR algorithm was used to calculate generation probabilities of clones in the paired pre- and post-chemotherapy samples. The public reads were run again by TCRdb, first through fastp at Q25 and then through MiXCR, and only productive beta chains were kept. Rows are unified per CDR3 protein, each entry keeping the most common DNA and genes. The V and J calls were not made by the authors but by TCRdb's processing. This sample gives approximately 2,000 distinct CDR3 sequences in total; less than 25% of them show up just once. Of the sample, 40% falls within the top ten clones.

Findings and caveats that apply to the study as a whole: In both cancer cohorts, median generation probability rose over the chemotherapy interval, which suggests that the repertoire was reconstituted through rebound thymic output. Significantly lower blood TCR diversity and higher clonality were observed in untreated patients with hematological or solid cancers than in age-matched healthy donors. In healthy donors, the decline in TCR diversity with age was mainly explained by loss of richness, whereas in cancer patients loss of evenness was also found to contribute. It was noted by the authors that conclusions about immunological memory after chemotherapy cannot be drawn from the repertoire data.

CDR3 length: 15 amino acids, cysteine to phenylalanine. Only the CDR3 part of the read is kept: 45 bases, read in frame from the first base. From the germline V gene, CDR1 is MNHEY and CDR2 is SVGEGT. The junction shows trimming of 2 bases on V and 4 bases on J, plus 14 bases between the germline ends. Relative to its sample, this clonotype is medium-sized (0.01 to 0.1%). This clone's antigen is unknown. Per-base quality was not reported, and no clone a single base away is much larger than it. The specimen sequenced was blood. The chain uses TRBV6-2 or TRBV6-3 and TRBJ1-2, with the D gene not confidently named. The receptor comes from a human donor with a solid tumor. The CDR3 region has the sequence CASSYDVGAGYGYTF. The sequence in DNA is TGTGCCAGCAGTTACGATGTGGGCGCGGGCTATGGCTACACCTTC.